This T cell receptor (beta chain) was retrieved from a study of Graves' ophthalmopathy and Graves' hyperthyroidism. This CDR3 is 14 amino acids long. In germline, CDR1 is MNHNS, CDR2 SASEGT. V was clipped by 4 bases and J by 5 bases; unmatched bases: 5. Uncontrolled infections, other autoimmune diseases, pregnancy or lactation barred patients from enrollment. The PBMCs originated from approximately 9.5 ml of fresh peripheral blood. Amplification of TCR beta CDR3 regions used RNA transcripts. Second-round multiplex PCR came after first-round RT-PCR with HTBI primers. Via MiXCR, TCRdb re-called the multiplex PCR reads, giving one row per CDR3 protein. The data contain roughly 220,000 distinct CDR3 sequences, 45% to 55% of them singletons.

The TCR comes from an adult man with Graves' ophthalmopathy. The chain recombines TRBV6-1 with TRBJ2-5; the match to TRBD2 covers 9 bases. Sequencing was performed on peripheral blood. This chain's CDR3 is CASSAGTSPETQYF. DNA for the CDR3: TGTGCCAGCAGTGCGGGGACTAGCCCGGAGACCCAGTACTTC.